This record covers a single T cell receptor (beta chain). Its recognized antigen is unknown. Per-base qualities were not stored, and no clone one base away is much larger. This sample is part of a study of technical replicates of blood from several donors (TCRdb year 2017). Receptors were amplified or captured by the immunoSEQ multiplex PCR assay. Here the immuneACCESS table is served through TCRdb, limited to in-frame sequences with V and J called. Missing clones are a known gap in these copies; in checked studies unresolved V genes cover under half, and the rest lacks a known reason. The sample includes under 75,000 clones, with roughly 94% observed a single time. About 0.38% of the sample is held by the ten biggest clonotypes. CDR1 and CDR2, looked up from the germline V gene, are SGHVS and FQNEAQ. Trimming leaves V shorter by 0 bases and J shorter by 1 base, with the junction holding 4 bases beyond the gene matches. The CDR3 goes from the cysteine to the phenylalanine over 17 residues. Only CDR3 DNA remains: 51 bases, in frame from the first base.

This receptor was obtained from a human donor in good health. In this chain, TRBV7-8 is recombined with TRBJ2-2; 8 central nucleotides agree with TRBD1. The sequencing input was T cells isolated from PBMCs. The DNA sequence is TGTGCCAGCAGCTTAGCCCGTGACAGGGGGAACACCGGGGAGCTGTTTTTT. This translates into CASSLARDRGNTGELFF.